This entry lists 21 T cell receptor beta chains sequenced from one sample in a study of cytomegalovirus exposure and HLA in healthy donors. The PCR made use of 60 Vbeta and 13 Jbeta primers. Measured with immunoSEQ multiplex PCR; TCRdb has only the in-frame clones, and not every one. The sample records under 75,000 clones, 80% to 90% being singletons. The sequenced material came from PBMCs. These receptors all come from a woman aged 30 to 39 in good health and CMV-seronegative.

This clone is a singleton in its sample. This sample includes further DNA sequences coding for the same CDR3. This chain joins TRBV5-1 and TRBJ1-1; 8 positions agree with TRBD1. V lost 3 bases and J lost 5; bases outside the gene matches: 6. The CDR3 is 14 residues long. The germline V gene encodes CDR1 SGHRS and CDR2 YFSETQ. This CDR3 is CASSSGQGDTEAFF. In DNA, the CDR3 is TGCGCCAGCAGCTCCGGACAGGGCGATACTGAAGCTTTCTTT.

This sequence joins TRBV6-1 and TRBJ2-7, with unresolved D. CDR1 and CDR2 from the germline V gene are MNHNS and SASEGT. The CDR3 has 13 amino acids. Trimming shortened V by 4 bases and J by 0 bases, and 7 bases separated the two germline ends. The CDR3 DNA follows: TGTGCCAGCAGTGGCGGCAACTCCTACGAGCAGTACTTC. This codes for CASSGGNSYEQYF.

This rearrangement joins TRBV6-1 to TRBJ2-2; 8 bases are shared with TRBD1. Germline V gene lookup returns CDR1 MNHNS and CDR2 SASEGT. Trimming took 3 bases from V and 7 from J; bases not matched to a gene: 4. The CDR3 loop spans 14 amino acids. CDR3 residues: CASSETGAIGELFF. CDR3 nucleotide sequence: TGTGCCAGCAGTGAGACAGGGGCCATCGGGGAGCTGTTTTTT.

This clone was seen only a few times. Here the CDR3 DNA reads TGTGCCATCAGTGACCCGTGGGGGCGCGGGACTGAAGCTTTCTTT. It is translated as CAISDPWGRGTEAFF. V is TRBV10-3 and J is TRBJ1-1; possible D gene TRBD1, 6 bases. CDR1 is ENHRY and CDR2 is SYGVKD in the germline V gene. The CDR3 consists of 15 residues. Between the trimmed V and J ends, which lost 3 bases and 5 bases, there was a span of 16 bases.

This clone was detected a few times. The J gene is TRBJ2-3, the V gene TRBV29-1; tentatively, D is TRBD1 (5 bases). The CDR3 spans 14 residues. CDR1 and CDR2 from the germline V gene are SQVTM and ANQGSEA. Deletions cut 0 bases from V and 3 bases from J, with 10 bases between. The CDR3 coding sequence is TGCAGCGTTGAAGAAGGGGATAGGACAGATACGCAGTATTTT. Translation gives CSVEEGDRTDTQYF.

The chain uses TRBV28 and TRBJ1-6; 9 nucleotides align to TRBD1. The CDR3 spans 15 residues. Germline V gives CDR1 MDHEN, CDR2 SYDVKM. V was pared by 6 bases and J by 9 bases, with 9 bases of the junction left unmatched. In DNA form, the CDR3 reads TGTGCCAGCAGCCTACAGGACAGGGGAGCTTCACCCCTCCACTTT. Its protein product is CASSLQDRGASPLHF.

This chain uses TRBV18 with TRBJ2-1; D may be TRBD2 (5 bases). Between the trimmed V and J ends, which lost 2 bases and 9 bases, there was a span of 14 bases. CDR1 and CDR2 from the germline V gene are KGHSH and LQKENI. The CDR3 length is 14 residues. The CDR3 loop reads CASSPNPLAGEQFF. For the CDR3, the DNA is TGTGCCAGCTCACCAAATCCCCTAGCAGGTGAGCAGTTCTTC. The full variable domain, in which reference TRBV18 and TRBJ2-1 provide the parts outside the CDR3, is NAGVMQNPRHLVRRRGQEARLRCSPMKGHSHVYWYRQLPEEGLKFMVYLQKENIIDESGMPKERFSAEFPKEGPSILRIQQVVRGDSAAYFCASSPNPLAGEQFFGPGTRLTVL.

The CDR3: CASSQEPTSSATDTQYF. The DNA of the CDR3 is TGTGCCAGCAGCCAAGAACCGACTAGCTCTGCGACAGATACGCAGTATTTT. The rearrangement links TRBV4-2 to TRBJ2-3, with 7 bases identical to TRBD2. Germline lookup yields CDR1 LGHNA and CDR2 YNFKEQ. Trimming removed 0 bases from V and 3 bases from J; junction bases left unmatched: 9. The length of the CDR3 is 17 residues.

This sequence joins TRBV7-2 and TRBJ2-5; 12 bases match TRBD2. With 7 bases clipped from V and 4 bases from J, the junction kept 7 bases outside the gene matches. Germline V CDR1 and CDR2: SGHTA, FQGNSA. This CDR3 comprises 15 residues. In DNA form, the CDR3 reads TGTGCCAGCATCCTAGCGGGAGGGCCATTAGAGACCCAGTACTTC. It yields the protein CASILAGGPLETQYF. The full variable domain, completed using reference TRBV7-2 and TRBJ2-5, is GAGVSQSPSNKVTEKGKDVELRCDPISGHTALYWYRQSLGQGLEFLIYFQGNSAPDKSGLPSDRFSAERTGGSVSTLTIQRTQQEDSAVYLCASILAGGPLETQYFGPGTRLLVL.

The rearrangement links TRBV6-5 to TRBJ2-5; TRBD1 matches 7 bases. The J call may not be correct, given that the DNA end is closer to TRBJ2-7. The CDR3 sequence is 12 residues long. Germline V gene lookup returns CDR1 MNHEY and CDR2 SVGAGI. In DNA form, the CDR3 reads TGTGCCCGCCACAGGGGAAAGTACGAGCAGTACTTC. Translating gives CARHRGKYEQYF.

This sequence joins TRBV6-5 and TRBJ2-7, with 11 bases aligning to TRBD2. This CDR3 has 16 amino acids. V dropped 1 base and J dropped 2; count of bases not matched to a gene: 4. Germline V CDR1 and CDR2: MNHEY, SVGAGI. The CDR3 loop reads CASSYLGLAVPYEQYF. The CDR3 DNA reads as TGTGCCAGCAGTTACTTGGGACTAGCGGTTCCCTACGAGCAGTACTTC.

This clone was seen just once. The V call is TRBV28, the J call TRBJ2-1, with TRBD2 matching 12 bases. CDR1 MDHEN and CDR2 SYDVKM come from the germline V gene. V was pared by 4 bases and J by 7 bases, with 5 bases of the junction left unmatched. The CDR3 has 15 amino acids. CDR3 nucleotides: TGTGCCAGCAGTTCTACTAGCGGGAGGCGTAATGAGCAGTTCTTC. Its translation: CASSSTSGRRNEQFF.

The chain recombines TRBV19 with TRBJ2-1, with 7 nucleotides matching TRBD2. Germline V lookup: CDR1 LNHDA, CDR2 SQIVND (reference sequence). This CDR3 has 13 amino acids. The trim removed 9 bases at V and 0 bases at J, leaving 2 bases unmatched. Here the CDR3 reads CASREDSYNEQFF. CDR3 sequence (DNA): TGTGCCAGCCGGGAGGACTCCTACAATGAGCAGTTCTTC.

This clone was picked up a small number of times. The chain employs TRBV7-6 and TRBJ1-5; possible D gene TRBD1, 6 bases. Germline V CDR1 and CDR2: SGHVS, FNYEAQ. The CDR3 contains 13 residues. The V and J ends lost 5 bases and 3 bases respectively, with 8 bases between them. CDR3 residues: CASSRQDNQPQHF. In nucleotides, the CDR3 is TGTGCCAGCAGCCGACAGGACAATCAGCCCCAGCATTTT.

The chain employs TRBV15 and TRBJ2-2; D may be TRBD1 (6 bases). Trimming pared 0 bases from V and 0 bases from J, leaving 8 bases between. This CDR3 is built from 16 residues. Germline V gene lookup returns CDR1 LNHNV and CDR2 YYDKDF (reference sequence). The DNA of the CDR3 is TGTGCCACCAGCAGAGATCAGGGGACGAACACCGGGGAGCTGTTTTTT. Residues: CATSRDQGTNTGELFF.

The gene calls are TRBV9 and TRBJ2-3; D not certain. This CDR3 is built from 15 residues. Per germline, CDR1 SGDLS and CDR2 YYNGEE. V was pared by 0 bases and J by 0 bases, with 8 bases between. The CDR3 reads CASSVAEWSTDTQYF. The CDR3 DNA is TGTGCCAGCAGCGTAGCGGAGTGGAGCACAGATACGCAGTATTTT.

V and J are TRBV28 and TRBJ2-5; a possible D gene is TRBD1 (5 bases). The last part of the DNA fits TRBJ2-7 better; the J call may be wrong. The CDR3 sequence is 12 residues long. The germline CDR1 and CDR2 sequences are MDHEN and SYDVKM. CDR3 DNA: TGTGCCAGCAGCCCAGACAGATACGAGCAGTACTTC. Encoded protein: CASSPDRYEQYF.

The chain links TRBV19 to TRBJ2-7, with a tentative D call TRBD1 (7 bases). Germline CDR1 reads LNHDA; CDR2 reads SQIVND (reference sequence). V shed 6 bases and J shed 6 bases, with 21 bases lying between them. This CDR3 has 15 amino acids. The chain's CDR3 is CASSRRDSGGGEQYF. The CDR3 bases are TGTGCCAGTAGCCGGAGGGACAGTGGGGGAGGCGAGCAGTACTTC.

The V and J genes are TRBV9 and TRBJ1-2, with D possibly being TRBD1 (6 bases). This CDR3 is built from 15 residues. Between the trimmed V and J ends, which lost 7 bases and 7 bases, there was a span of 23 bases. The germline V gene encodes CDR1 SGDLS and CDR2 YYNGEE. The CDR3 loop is CASSPEWTAAGGYTF. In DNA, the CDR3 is TGTGCCAGCTCCCCCGAATGGACAGCGGCGGGTGGCTACACCTTC.

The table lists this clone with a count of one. CDR3 region: CASSPFTGTGSSYEQYF. CDR3 sequence (DNA): TGTGCCAGTAGTCCCTTCACCGGGACAGGGAGCTCCTACGAGCAGTACTTC. V is TRBV19 and J is TRBJ2-7; 9 bases map to TRBD1. The V gene's germline CDR1 is LNHDA and CDR2 SQIVND (reference sequence). This CDR3 is built from 17 residues. Trimming cost V 5 bases and J 0 bases; bases outside gene matches: 11.

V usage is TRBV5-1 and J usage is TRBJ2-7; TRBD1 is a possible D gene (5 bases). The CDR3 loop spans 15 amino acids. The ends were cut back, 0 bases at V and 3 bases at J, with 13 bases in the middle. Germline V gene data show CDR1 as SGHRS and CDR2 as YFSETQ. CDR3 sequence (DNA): TGCGCCAGCAGCTTGGATGGCCAGGGTATCTACGAGCAGTACTTC. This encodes CASSLDGQGIYEQYF.